This T cell receptor (beta chain) was sequenced for a study of blood T cell repertoires in COVID-19. Study-level information: The cDNA or gDNA used as material had been derived from T cells, B-cell-depleted T cells, or PBMCs.

Clones were sequenced by immunoSEQ multiplex PCR, and TCRdb holds only the in-frame ones, with some missing. The sample lists 35,000 to 50,000 clones; roughly 80% were seen once. The CDR3 loop spans 15 amino acids. From germline, CDR1 is SGHRS and CDR2 YFSETQ. V shed 4 bases and J 4 bases; nucleotides not matched to a gene: 7. In its sample, this clone was seen a few times. Material for sequencing was peripheral blood. The chain uses TRBV5-1 and TRBJ1-2; 10 bases are shared with TRBD1. This clonotype was obtained from a man aged 55 to 70 in a cohort sampled during active COVID-19. The CDR3 sequence: CASSEDRGGLYGYTF. CDR3 DNA: TGCGCCAGCAGCGAGGACAGGGGGGGCCTCTATGGCTACACCTTC.